The 12 T cell receptor beta chains reported below all come from one sample, sequenced in a study of T-cell reconstitution after alpha-beta-depleted transplantation in children. Preparation of the TCRbeta library was carried out with unique molecular identifiers. Each CDR3 protein gets one entry after TCRdb re-called the PCR reads with MiXCR. The sample gives around 800,000 distinct CDR3 sequences, 15% to 20% of which show up once; roughly 5% is in the top ten. The material was PBMCs, mostly from graft donor cells, obtained 360 days after TCRalphabeta/CD19-depleted stem cell transplant. These receptor sequences come from a male patient younger than 18 who had a stem cell transplant for acute lymphoblastic leukemia, so the T cells may come from the graft donor.

There are a few counts of this clonotype. V is TRBV18 and J is TRBJ2-4; 14 bases are shared with TRBD2. The CDR3 runs to 17 residues. Germline assignment: CDR1 KGHSH and CDR2 LQKENI. V dropped 3 bases and J dropped 0; count of bases not matched to a gene: 1. CDR3 sequence reads: CASSPTSGRGAKNIQYF. For the CDR3, the DNA is TGTGCCAGCTCACCGACTAGCGGGAGGGGAGCCAAAAACATTCAGTACTTC.

Concerning this clonotype itself: Relative to the germline gene, one junction end is altered; a read error may explain this. The rearrangement links TRBV11-2 to TRBJ2-7, with a possible D match to TRBD2 (6 bases). This CDR3 spans 15 amino acids. In germline, CDR1 is SGHAT, CDR2 FQNNGV. The DNA for the CDR3 is TGTGCCAGCAGCTCCTCTAGCGCCAGCTCCTGCGAGCAGTACTTC. Protein sequence: CASSSSSASSCEQYF.

This sequence joins TRBV15 and TRBJ1-2; TRBD1 agrees at 7 bases. The junction had 11 bases not matched to a gene; V was cut back by 1 base and J by 0 bases. The length of the CDR3 is 18 residues. Germline CDR1 is LNHNV and CDR2 is YYDKDF (reference sequence). The CDR3 sequence: CATSRVAFGGGANYGYTF. CDR3 nucleotide sequence: TGTGCCACCAGCAGAGTGGCTTTTGGAGGGGGCGCTAACTATGGCTACACCTTC.

This clonotype has ten or more counts. This chain connects TRBV5-1 to TRBJ1-1, with D hard to call. V shed 0 bases and J shed 0 bases, with 9 bases lying between them. Germline CDR1 reads SGHRS; CDR2 reads YFSETQ. CDR3 length: 15 residues. DNA of the CDR3: TGCGCCAGCAGCTTGGCCGACACCATGAACACTGAAGCTTTCTTT. This encodes CASSLADTMNTEAFF.

The rearrangement links TRBV19 to TRBJ2-5; 7 nucleotides line up with TRBD1. Germline V lookup: CDR1 LNHDA, CDR2 SQIVND (reference sequence). Trimming took 6 bases from V and 5 from J; bases not matched to a gene: 9. The CDR3 loop spans 14 amino acids. CDR3 sequence (DNA): TGTGCCAGTAGACAGACAGGGATGTTCGAGACCCAGTACTTC. The encoded protein is CASRQTGMFETQYF.

The chain carries TRBV20-1 and TRBJ2-1, with D possibly matching TRBD2 (7 bases). Trimming left V 1 base short and J 9 bases short, with 22 bases between. Germline CDR1 DFQATT, CDR2 SNEGSKA (reference sequence). This CDR3 region has 16 residues. CDR3 sequence (DNA): TGCAGTGCTAGAGGAAGGTGGGGGCTAGGGGGGGGTGAGCAGTTCTTC. Translation gives CSARGRWGLGGGEQFF.

The V call is TRBV4-2, the J call TRBJ2-5; the match to TRBD2 covers 13 bases. CDR3 size: 17 residues. Germline CDR1 reads LGHNA; CDR2 reads YNFKEQ. Germline trimming cut 4 bases from V and 1 base from J; bases unmatched to any gene: 6. The chain's CDR3 is CASSLGLAGALQETQYF. The CDR3 DNA sequence: TGTGCCAGCAGCCTAGGACTAGCGGGAGCCCTCCAAGAGACCCAGTACTTC.

The V and J genes are TRBV4-1 and TRBJ1-1; D unclear. Germline CDR1 reads MGHRA; CDR2 reads YSYEKL. Trimming left V 6 bases short and J 4 bases short, with 12 bases between. The CDR3 runs 13 residues. The CDR3 coding sequence is TGCGCCAGCAGAGGATCTGGGATCACTGAAGCTTTCTTT. Amino acids: CASRGSGITEAFF.

The V and J genes are TRBV12-3 or TRBV12-4 and TRBJ2-5, with D perhaps being TRBD1 or TRBD2 (5 bases each). The length of the CDR3 is 14 residues. The germline V and J ends were trimmed by 5 bases and 3 bases, with 13 bases remaining between them. The DNA for the CDR3 is TGTGCCAGCAGTGGGGGAGTACCGAAAGAGACCCAGTACTTC. It specifies CASSGGVPKETQYF.

This clonotype was seen many times. The J gene is TRBJ2-3, the V gene TRBV7-9; a possible D gene is TRBD2 (5 bases). This CDR3 comprises 12 residues. CDR1 and CDR2 (germline): SEHNR, FQNEAQ (reference sequence). Trimming took 5 bases from V and 5 from J, leaving 8 bases between them. The CDR3: CASSGSLDTQYF. Here the CDR3 DNA reads TGTGCCAGCAGCGGGAGCTTAGATACGCAGTATTTT.

This clonotype showed up just a few times. The chain employs TRBV14 and TRBJ1-4; no definite D call. The germline gives CDR1 SGHDN, CDR2 FVKESK. V lost 3 bases to trimming and J lost 7 bases, with 21 bases between them. The CDR3 is made up of 17 amino acids. CDR3 sequence reads: CASSHSYSGFRGEKLFF. Here the CDR3 DNA reads TGTGCCAGCAGCCATTCCTATTCGGGGTTCAGAGGTGAAAAACTGTTTTTT.

The rearrangement joins TRBV20-1 to TRBJ1-5; maybe TRBD1 (5 bases). The CDR3 is made up of 13 amino acids. Germline CDR1 DFQATT, CDR2 SNEGSKA (reference sequence). V lost 0 bases to trimming and J lost 4 bases, with 7 bases between them. The CDR3 spells CSAREEGNQPQHF. The DNA of the CDR3 is TGCAGTGCTAGAGAAGAGGGGAATCAGCCCCAGCATTTT.